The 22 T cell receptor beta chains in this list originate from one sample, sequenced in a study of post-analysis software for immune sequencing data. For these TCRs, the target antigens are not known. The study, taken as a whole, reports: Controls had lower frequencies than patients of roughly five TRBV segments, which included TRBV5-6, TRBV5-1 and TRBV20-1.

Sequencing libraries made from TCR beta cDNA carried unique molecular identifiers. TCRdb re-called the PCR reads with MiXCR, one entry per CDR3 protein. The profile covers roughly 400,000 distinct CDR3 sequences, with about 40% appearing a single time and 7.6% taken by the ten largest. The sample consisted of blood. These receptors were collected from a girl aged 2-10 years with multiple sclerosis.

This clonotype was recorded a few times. CDR3 sequence: CASSDSHEQFF. The CDR3 DNA reads as TGTGCCAGCAGTGATTCTCATGAGCAGTTCTTC. This chain joins TRBV25-1 and TRBJ2-1; no reliable D call. The length of the CDR3 is 11 residues. Germline CDR1 and CDR2: MGHDK and SYGVNS. Trimming removed 3 bases from V and 8 bases from J, with 5 bases in between.

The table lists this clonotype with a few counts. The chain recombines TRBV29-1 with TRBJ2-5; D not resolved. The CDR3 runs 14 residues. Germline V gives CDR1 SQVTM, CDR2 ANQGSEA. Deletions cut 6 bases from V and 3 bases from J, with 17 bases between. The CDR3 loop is CSVPWMIHEETQYF. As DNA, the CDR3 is TGCAGCGTCCCTTGGATGATCCATGAAGAGACCCAGTACTTC.

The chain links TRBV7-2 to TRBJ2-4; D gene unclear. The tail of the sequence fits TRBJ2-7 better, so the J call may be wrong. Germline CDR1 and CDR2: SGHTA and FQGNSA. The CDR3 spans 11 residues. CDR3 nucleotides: TGTGCCAGCAGCTTAATACGCGAGCAGTACTTC. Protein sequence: CASSLIREQYF.

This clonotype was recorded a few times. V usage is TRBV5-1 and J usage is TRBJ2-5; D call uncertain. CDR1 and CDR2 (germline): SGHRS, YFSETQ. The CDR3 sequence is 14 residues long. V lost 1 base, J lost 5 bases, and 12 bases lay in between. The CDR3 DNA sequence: TGCGCCAGCAGCTTGAGGTTGGCGTATGAGACCCAGTACTTC. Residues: CASSLRLAYETQYF.

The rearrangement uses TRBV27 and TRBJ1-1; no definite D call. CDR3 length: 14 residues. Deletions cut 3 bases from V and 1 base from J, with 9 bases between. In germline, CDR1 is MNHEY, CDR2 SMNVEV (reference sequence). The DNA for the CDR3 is TGTGCCAGCAGTTTGATCGCTGGGAACACTGAAGCTTTCTTT. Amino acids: CASSLIAGNTEAFF.

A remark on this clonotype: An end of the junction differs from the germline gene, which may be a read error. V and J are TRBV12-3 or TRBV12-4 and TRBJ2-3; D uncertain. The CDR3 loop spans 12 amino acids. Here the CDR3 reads CASRMGPDTQYF. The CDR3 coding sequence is TGCGCCAGCAGGATGGGTCCAGATACGCAGTATTTT.

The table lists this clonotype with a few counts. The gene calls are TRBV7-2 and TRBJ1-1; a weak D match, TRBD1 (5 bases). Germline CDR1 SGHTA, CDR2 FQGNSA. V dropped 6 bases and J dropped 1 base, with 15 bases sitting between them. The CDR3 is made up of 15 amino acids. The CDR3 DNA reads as TGTGCCAGCAGACCAAGCGGGGGACGGAACACTGAAGCTTTCTTT. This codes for CASRPSGGRNTEAFF.

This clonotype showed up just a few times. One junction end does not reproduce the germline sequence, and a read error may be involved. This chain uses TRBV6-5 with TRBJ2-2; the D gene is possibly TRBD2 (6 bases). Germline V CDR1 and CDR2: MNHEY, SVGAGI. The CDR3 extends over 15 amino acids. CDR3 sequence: CASSYVGGNTGGLFF. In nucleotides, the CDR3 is TGTGCCAGCAGTTACGTGGGGGGAAACACCGGGGGGCTGTTTTTT.

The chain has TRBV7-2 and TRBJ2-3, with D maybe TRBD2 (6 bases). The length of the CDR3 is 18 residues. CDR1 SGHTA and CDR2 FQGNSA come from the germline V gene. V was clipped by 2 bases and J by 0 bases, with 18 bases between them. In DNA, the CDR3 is TGTGCCAGCAGCTTACCCCAAGAACCCCGGGGGAGCACAGATACGCAGTATTTT. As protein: CASSLPQEPRGSTDTQYF. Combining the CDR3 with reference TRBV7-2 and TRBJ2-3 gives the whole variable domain GAGVSQSPSNKVTEKGKDVELRCDPISGHTALYWYRQSLGQGLEFLIYFQGNSAPDKSGLPSDRFSAERTGGSVSTLTIQRTQQEDSAVYLCASSLPQEPRGSTDTQYFGPGTRLTVL.

The DNA for the CDR3 is TGTGCCAGCTCGGGGGGTCCGTATGGCTACACCTTC. Protein product: CASSGGPYGYTF. The rearrangement uses TRBV7-6 and TRBJ1-2; possible D gene TRBD1, 5 bases. The CDR3 totals 12 residues. CDR1 and CDR2 from the germline V gene are SGHVS and FNYEAQ. V lost 8 bases to trimming and J lost 5 bases, with 12 bases between them.

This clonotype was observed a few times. The CDR3 is CASSQIGEETQYF. In nucleotides, the CDR3 is TGCGCCAGCAGCCAAATCGGCGAAGAGACCCAGTACTTC. The chain joins TRBV4-1 to TRBJ2-5; D remains ambiguous. Trimming pared 2 bases from V and 3 bases from J, leaving 7 bases between. This CDR3 comprises 13 residues. Looked up from germline, CDR1 is MGHRA and CDR2 is YSYEKL.

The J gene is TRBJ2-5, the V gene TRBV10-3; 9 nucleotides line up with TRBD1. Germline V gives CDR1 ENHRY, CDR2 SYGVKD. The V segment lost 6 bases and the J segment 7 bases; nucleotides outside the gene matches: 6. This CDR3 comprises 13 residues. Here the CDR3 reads CAIRRDREGTQYF. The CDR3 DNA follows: TGTGCCATCAGAAGGGACAGGGAGGGGACCCAGTACTTC.

CDR3 loop: CASSQDSDSYNEQFF. The CDR3 DNA is TGTGCCAGCAGCCAAGATTCGGACTCCTACAATGAGCAGTTCTTC. V usage is TRBV3-1 and J usage is TRBJ2-1; D remains ambiguous. Trimming took 0 bases from V and 0 from J, leaving 6 bases between them. The CDR3 runs 15 residues. Germline assignment: CDR1 LGHDT and CDR2 YNNKEL (reference sequence).

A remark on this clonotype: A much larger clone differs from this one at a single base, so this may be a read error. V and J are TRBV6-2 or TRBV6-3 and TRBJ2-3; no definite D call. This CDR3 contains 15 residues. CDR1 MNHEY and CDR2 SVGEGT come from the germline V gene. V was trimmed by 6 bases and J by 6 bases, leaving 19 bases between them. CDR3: CASRGRAQQGDTQYF. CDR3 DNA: TGTGCCAGCAGAGGACGAGCGCAACAAGGGGATACGCAGTATTTT.

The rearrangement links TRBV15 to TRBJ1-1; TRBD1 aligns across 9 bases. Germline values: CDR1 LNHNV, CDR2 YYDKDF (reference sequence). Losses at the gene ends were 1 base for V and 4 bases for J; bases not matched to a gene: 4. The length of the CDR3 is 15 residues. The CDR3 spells CATSRAGTGFTEAFF. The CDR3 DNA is TGTGCCACCAGCAGAGCCGGGACAGGGTTCACTGAAGCTTTCTTT.

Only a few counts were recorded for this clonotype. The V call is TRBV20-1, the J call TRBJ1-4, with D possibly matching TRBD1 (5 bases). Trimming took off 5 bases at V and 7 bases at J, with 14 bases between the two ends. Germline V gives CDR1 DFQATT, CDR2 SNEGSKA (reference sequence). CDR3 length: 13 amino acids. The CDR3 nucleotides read TGCAGTGCTCAGCCGGGGGGGTCTGAAAAACTGTTTTTT. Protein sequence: CSAQPGGSEKLFF.

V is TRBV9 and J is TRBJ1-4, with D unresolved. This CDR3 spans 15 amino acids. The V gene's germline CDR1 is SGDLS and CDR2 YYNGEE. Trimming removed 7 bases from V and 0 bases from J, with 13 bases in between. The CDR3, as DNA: TGTGCCAGCGCCCAGACCCCTGCAACTAATGAAAAACTGTTTTTT. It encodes CASAQTPATNEKLFF.

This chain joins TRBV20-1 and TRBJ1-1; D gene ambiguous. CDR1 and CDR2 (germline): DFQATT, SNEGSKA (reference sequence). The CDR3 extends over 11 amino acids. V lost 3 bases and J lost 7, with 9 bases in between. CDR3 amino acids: CSARGLREAFF. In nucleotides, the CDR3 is TGCAGTGCTAGGGGGTTACGTGAAGCTTTCTTT.

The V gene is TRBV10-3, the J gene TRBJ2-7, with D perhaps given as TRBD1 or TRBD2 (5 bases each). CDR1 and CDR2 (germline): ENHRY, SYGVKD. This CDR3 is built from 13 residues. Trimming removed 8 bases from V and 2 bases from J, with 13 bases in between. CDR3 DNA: TGTGCCATCGGGACCCTTAACCCCTACGAGCAGTACTTC. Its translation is CAIGTLNPYEQYF.

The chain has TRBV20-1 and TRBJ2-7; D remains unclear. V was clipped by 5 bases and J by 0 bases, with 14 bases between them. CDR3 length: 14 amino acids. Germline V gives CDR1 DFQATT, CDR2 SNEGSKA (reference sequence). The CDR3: CSAPSWTNSYEQYF. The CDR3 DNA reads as TGCAGTGCTCCATCGTGGACCAACTCCTACGAGCAGTACTTC.

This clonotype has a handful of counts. CDR3 loop: CASGPPGTQYF. The CDR3 bases are TGTGCCAGCGGTCCCCCCGGGACCCAGTACTTC. The gene calls are TRBV12-3 or TRBV12-4 and TRBJ2-5; D gene unclear. The germline V and J ends were trimmed by 8 bases and 7 bases, with 11 bases remaining between them. This CDR3 is 11 amino acids long.

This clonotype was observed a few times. The CDR3 here is CASSPDRRYGYTF. The CDR3 DNA reads TGCGCCAGCAGCCCGGACAGGCGCTATGGCTACACCTTC. The V gene is TRBV5-1, the J gene TRBJ1-2; TRBD1 matches 7 bases. Trimming took 4 bases from V and 4 from J; bases not matched to a gene: 4. From germline, CDR1 is SGHRS and CDR2 YFSETQ. The length of the CDR3 is 13 residues.